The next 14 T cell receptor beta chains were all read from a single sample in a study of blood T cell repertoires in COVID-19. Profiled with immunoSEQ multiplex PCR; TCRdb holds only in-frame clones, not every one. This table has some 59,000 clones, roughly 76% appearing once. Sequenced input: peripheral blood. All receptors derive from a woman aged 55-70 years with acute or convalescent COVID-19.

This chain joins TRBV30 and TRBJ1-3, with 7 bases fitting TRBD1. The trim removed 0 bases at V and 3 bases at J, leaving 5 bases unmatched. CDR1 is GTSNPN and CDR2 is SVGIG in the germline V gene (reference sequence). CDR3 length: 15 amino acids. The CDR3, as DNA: TGTGCCTGGAGTGTAACAGGGGATCTTGGAAACACCATATATTTT. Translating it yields CAWSVTGDLGNTIYF.

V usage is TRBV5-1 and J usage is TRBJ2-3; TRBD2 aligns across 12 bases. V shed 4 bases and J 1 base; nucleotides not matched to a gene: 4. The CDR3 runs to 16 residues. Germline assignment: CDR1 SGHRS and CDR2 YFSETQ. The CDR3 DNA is TGCGCCAGCAGCCCAAGGACTAGCGGGGGCACAGATACGCAGTATTTT. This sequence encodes CASSPRTSGGTDTQYF.

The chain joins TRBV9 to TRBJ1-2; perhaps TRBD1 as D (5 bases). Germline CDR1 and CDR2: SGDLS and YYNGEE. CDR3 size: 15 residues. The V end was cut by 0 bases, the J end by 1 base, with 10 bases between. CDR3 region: CASSVDGGYNYGYTF. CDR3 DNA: TGTGCCAGCAGCGTAGATGGGGGGTATAACTATGGCTACACCTTC.

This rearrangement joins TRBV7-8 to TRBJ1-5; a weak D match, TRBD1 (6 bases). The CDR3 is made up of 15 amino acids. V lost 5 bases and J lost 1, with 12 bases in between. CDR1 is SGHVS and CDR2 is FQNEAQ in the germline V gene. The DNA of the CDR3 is TGTGCCAGCAGCCACTCACAGGGAAGCAATCAGCCCCAGCATTTT. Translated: CASSHSQGSNQPQHF. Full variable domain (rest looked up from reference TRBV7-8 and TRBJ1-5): GAGVSQSPRYKVAKRGQDVALRCDPISGHVSLFWYQQALGQGPEFLTYFQNEAQLDKSGLPSDRFFAERPEGSVSTLKIQRTQQEDSAVYLCASSHSQGSNQPQHFGDGTRLSIL.

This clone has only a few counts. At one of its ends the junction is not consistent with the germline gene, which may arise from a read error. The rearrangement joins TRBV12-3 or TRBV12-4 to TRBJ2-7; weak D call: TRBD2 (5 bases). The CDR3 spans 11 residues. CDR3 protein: CATSRGYEQYF. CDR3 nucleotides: TGTGCCACCAGTCGGGGCTACGAGCAGTACTTC.

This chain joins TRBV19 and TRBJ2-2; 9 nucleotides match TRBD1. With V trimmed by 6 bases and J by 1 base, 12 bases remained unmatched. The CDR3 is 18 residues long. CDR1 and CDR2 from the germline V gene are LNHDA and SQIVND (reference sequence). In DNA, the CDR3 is TGTGCCAGTAGCCCCATAATACGGACAGGGGTGAACACCGGGGAGCTGTTTTTT. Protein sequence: CASSPIIRTGVNTGELFF.

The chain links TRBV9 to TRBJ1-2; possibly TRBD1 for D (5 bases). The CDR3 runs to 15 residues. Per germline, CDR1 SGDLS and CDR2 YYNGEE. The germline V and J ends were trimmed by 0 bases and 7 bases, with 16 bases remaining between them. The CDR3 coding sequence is TGTGCCAGCAGCGTAGATCCTCAGGGAGGCCGTGGCTACACCTTC. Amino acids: CASSVDPQGGRGYTF.

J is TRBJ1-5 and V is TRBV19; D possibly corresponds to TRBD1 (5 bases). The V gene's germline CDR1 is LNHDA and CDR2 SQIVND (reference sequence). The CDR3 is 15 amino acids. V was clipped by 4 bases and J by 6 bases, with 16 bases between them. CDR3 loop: CASSTWGATTQPQHF. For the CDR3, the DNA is TGTGCCAGTAGTACGTGGGGCGCTACCACTCAGCCCCAGCATTTT. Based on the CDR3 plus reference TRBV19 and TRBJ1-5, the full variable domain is DGGITQSPKYLFRKEGQNVTLSCEQNLNHDAMYWYRQDPGQGLRLIYYSQIVNDFQKGDIAEGYSVSREKKESFPLTVTSAQKNPTAFYLCASSTWGATTQPQHFGDGTRLSIL.

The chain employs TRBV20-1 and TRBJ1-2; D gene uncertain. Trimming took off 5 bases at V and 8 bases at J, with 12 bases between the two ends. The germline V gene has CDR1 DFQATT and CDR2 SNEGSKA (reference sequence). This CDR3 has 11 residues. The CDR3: CSAPGPGGYTF. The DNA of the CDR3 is TGCAGTGCTCCGGGTCCGGGGGGCTACACCTTC.

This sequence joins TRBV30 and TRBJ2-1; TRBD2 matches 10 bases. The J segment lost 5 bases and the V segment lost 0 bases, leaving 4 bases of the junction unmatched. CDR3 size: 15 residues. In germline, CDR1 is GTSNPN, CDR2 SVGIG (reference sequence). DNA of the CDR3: TGTGCCTGGAGTGTACGGCTAGCGGGAGACAATGAGCAGTTCTTC. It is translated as CAWSVRLAGDNEQFF.

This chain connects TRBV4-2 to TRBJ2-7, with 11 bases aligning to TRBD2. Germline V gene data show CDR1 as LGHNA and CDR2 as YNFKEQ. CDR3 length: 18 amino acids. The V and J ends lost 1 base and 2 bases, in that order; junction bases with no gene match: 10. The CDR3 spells CASSQGGFLAGGAYEQYF. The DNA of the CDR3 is TGTGCCAGCAGCCAAGGGGGGTTTCTAGCGGGGGGCGCCTACGAGCAGTACTTC.

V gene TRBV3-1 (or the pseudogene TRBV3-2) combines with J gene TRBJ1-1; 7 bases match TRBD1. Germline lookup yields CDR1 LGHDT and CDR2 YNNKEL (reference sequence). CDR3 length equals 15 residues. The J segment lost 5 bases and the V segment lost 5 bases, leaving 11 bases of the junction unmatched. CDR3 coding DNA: TGTGCCAGCAGCTACAGGGGCAAGGAGAGGACTGAAGCTTTCTTT. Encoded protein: CASSYRGKERTEAFF.

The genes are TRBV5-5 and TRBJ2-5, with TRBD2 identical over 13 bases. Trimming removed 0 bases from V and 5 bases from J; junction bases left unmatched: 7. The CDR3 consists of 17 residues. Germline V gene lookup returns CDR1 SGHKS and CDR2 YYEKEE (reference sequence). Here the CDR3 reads CASSLGRTSGGGETQYF. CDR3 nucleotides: TGTGCCAGCAGCTTGGGGCGGACTAGCGGGGGAGGGGAGACCCAGTACTTC.

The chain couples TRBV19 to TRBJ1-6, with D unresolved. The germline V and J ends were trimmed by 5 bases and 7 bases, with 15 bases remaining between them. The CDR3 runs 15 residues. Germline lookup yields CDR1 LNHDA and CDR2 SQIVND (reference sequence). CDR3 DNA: TGTGCCAGTAGTCCCAATACGCGCCTAAATTCACCCCTCCACTTT. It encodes CASSPNTRLNSPLHF.